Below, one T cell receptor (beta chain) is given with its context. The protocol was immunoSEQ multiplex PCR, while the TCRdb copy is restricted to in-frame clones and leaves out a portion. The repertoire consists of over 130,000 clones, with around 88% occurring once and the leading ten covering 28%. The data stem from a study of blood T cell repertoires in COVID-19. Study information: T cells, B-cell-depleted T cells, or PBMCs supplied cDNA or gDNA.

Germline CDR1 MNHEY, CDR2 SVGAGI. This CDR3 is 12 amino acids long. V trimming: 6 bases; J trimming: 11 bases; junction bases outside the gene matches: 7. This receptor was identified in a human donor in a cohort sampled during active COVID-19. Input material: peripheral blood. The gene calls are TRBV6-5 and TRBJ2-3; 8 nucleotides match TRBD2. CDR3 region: CASSLRGGKQYF. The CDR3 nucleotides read TGTGCCAGCAGCCTACGGGGGGGTAAGCAGTATTTT.